This T cell receptor beta chain stems from a study of T cell clones after liver transplantation. Study overall: A pre-transplant mixed lymphocyte reaction with TCRbeta sequencing defined graft-donor-reactive clones followed in post-transplant blood. Timepoints were pre-transplant, pre-withdrawal, and after withdrawal was completed or failed.

Trimming stripped 4 bases from V and 5 bases from J, with 20 bases between. CDR3 size: 16 residues. Germline V CDR1 and CDR2: LNHDA, SQIVND (reference sequence). Study-wide points: Donor-reactive sequences fell more than third party-reactive ones, suggesting partial deletion.

Clones were read by immunoSEQ multiplex PCR, and TCRdb kept only the in-frame ones, dropping some. Here the sample spans 50,000 to 60,000 clones, 70% to 80% being singletons. On this clone itself: What it binds is unknown.

The chain has TRBV19 and TRBJ1-1, with D possibly TRBD1 on 6 matching bases. The sample here was CD4+ T cells from blood, taken at the roughly 15-month timepoint. The TCR originated in a human patient who received a liver transplant. The T cells may partly be graft donor cells. The CDR3 sequence is CASSTPQGMGDTEAFF. DNA of the CDR3: TGTGCCAGTAGTACTCCTCAGGGGATGGGTGATACTGAAGCTTTCTTT.